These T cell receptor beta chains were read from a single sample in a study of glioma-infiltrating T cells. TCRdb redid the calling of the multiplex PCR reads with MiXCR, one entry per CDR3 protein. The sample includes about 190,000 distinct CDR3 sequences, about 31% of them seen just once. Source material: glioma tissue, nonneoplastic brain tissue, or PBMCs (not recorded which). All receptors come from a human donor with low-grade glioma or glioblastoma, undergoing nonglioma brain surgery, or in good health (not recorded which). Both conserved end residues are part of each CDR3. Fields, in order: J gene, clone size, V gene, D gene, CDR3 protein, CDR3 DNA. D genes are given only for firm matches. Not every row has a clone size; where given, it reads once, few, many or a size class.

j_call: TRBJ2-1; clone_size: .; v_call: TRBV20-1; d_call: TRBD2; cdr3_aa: CSARALAGFNEQFF; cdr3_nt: TGCAGTGCTAGAGCCCTAGCGGGATTCAATGAGCAGTTCTTC
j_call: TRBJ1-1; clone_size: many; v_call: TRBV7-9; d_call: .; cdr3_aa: CASRGLNTEAFF; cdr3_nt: TGTGCCAGCAGGGGACTGAACACTGAAGCTTTCTTT
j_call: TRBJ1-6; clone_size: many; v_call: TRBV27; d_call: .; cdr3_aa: CASSLSGGINSPLHF; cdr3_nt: TGTGCCAGCAGTTTATCCGGGGGTATTAATTCACCCCTCCACTTT
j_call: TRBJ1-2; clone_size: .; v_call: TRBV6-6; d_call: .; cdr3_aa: CVSSYWRGDYGYTF; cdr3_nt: TGTGTTAGCAGTTACTGGAGGGGGGACTATGGCTACACCTTC
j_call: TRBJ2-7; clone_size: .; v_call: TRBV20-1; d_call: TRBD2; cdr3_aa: CSAFSGRASYEQYF; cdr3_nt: TGCAGTGCCTTTAGCGGGAGGGCCTCCTACGAGCAGTACTTC
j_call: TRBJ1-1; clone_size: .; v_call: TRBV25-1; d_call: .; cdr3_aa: CANSRSGGTEACF; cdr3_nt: TGTGCCAACAGTCGATCGGGGGGCACTGAAGCTTGCTTT
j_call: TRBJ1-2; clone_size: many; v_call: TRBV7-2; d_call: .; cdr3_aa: CASSFFQGVGYTF; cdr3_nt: TGTGCCAGCAGCTTTTTCCAGGGTGTAGGCTACACCTTC
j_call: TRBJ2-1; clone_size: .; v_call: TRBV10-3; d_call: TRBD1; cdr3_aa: CAISPQGAGYNEQFF; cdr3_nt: TGTGCCATCAGCCCACAGGGGGCGGGCTACAATGAGCAGTTCTTC
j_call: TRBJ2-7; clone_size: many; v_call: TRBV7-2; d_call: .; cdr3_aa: CASSLALSGKSSYEQYF; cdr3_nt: TGTGCCAGCAGCTTAGCGCTCTCGGGAAAGAGCTCCTACGAGCAGTACTTC
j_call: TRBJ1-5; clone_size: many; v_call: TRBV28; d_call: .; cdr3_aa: CASNQGSYSNQPQHF; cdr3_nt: TGTGCCAGCAACCAGGGATCTTATAGCAATCAGCCCCAGCATTTT
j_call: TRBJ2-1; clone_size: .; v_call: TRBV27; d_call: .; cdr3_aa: CASTKEGEGNEQFF; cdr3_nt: TGTGCCAGCACGAAAGAGGGGGAAGGCAATGAGCAGTTCTTC
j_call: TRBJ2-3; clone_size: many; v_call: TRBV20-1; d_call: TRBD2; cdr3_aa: CSARSPSGTGRGGTDTQYF; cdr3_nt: TGCAGTGCTAGATCCCCTAGCGGGACCGGTAGGGGAGGCACAGATACGCAGTATTTT
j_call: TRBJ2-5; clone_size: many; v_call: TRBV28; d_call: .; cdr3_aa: CASSATFQGRETQYF; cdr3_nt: TGTGCCAGCAGTGCAACCTTTCAGGGGAGAGAGACCCAGTACTTC